This paragraph reports one T cell receptor (beta chain). Its specific antigen is unknown. To determine HCMV serostatus, a commercial ELISA kit was used to detect HCMV-specific IgG in serum. Peripheral blood mononuclear cells were isolated from blood by Ficoll density gradient centrifugation. These data originate in a study of T cells expressing NK-cell markers (dated by TCRdb to between 2020 and 2021). For the study in its entirety: Three sorted T-cell subsets (CD3+CD56+NKG2C+, CD3+CD56+NKG2C- and CD3+CD56-NKG2C+) from under ten donors had their TCR beta-chain repertoires profiled. Among the eight sequenced donors, only one was HCMV-seronegative, while the other seven were HCMV-seropositive. The eight sequenced donors were randomly selected healthy volunteers, three men and five women. Libraries were sequenced as 2 x 150 bp reads on Illumina HiSeq 2000/2500, MiSeq or NextSeq. General findings and caveats noted by the study authors: For about 6 donors, the dominant CD3+CD56+NKG2C+ clonotypes were among the top 10 CD8+ clonotypes and accounted for about 1.0-8% of CD8+ T cells. Those dominant clonotypes were again the most abundant among CD3+CD56-NKG2C+ cells in four donors, at roughly 25-65%. Whether the expanded NKG2C-expressing T cell clones were specific for HCMV antigens remained unclear.

The sequencer listed for this sample is Illumina HiSeq 2000. The TCR beta cDNA libraries were made using 5'RACE template switching, a step that added both a universal primer site and unique molecular identifiers. cDNA synthesis was primed from the TCR beta constant segment and was followed by two successive PCR amplification steps. From the authors' description of their analysis: MIGEC was used to demultiplex reads and group the reads by UMI, and MiTCR was used to assemble and quantify clonotypes. To exclude erroneous sequences, only TCR cDNA sequences supported by at least two reads were retained. The tcR package was used for downstream repertoire analysis, with clonotypes matched between fractions based on CDR3 nucleotide sequence plus V segment. VDJmatch was used to annotate antigen specificity against VDJdb, with one amino acid substitution in CDR3 allowed. Reads reprocessed by TCRdb are summarized as one entry per CDR3 protein sequence, and DNA is absent. TCRdb's processing, not the study's, gives the V and J calls here. The sample table records roughly 300,000 distinct CDR3 sequences. The top ten clones comprise 3.5% to 5% of the sample.

The germline V gene (reference sequence) specifies SEHNR as CDR1 and FQNEAQ as CDR2. The CDR3, from cysteine to phenylalanine, totals 15 residues. Nucleotide data are not available. The chain is encoded by TRBV7-9 joined to TRBJ2-1; lacking DNA, the TRBD2 call made by TCRdb goes unchecked. The TCR comes from a woman aged 18 to 75 in good health. The sample was blood T cells: a sorted CD56 or NKG2C T cell subset, CD4+ or CD8+ T cells, or bulk PBMC T cells (not recorded which). The CDR3 is CASSLAAGPGGEQFF.